Below are 31 T cell receptor beta chains sequenced from a single sample in a study of CD8 T cells in Susac syndrome. RNA, at about 0.45 to 1 ug, was reverse transcribed with random hexamers. TCRdb reanalysed the immunoSEQ multiplex PCR reads using MiXCR and keeps one entry per CDR3 protein. The sample lists just under 150,000 distinct CDR3 sequences; roughly 95% were seen once. Sequencing was performed on CD4+ T cells from PBMCs. The origin of the receptors is a human donor in good health.

The chain combines TRBV3-1 with TRBJ2-1; 7 bases are a match to TRBD2. Trimming took 3 bases from V and 3 from J; bases not matched to a gene: 11. The CDR3 runs 17 residues. Germline V gene lookup returns CDR1 LGHDT and CDR2 YNNKEL (reference sequence). The CDR3 DNA is TGTGCCAGCAGCCATCTACCCCCGGGACTACTCTACAATGAGCAGTTCTTC. Residues: CASSHLPPGLLYNEQFF.

This clonotype was detected only once. The V call is TRBV2, the J call TRBJ2-5; D is possibly TRBD2 (6 bases). CDR1 and CDR2 (germline): SNHLY, FYNNEI. The CDR3 consists of 12 residues. Trimming took off 8 bases at V and 5 bases at J, with 12 bases between the two ends. This chain's CDR3 is CASGTREETQYF. The CDR3 DNA reads as TGTGCCAGCGGGACTCGAGAGGAGACCCAGTACTTC.

V and J are TRBV9 and TRBJ2-1; the D gene is possibly TRBD1 (6 bases). Trimming stripped 0 bases from V and 5 bases from J, with 21 bases between. This CDR3 has 18 residues. CDR1 SGDLS and CDR2 YYNGEE come from the germline V gene. In DNA form, the CDR3 reads TGTGCCAGCAGCGTAGACCCCCGGCCCCGACAGGTCCACAATGAGCAGTTCTTC. This sequence encodes CASSVDPRPRQVHNEQFF.

The V gene is TRBV5-1, the J gene TRBJ1-2; the D gene is possibly TRBD1 (5 bases). V lost 0 bases and J 2 bases, leaving 8 bases between the germline ends. Germline CDR1 and CDR2: SGHRS and YFSETQ. This CDR3 contains 14 residues. The CDR3 DNA follows: TGCGCCAGCAGCTTGGAAGGGGTGAACTATGGCTACACCTTC. As protein: CASSLEGVNYGYTF.

This clonotype was seen a few times. This sequence joins TRBV2 and TRBJ1-1, with D possibly matching TRBD1 (5 bases). Germline V lookup: CDR1 SNHLY, CDR2 FYNNEI. V dropped 6 bases and J dropped 1 base, with 12 bases sitting between them. The CDR3 runs 14 residues. CDR3 in amino acids: CASSRQGGNTEAFF. CDR3 nucleotides: TGTGCCAGCAGCCGCCAGGGTGGGAACACTGAAGCTTTCTTT.

This chain links TRBV18 with TRBJ1-1; D is possibly TRBD1 (6 bases). Germline V gives CDR1 KGHSH, CDR2 LQKENI. V was cut by 4 bases and J by 1 base, with 10 bases left in between. The CDR3 is 14 residues long. The CDR3 spells CASSRKTGNTEAFF. The CDR3 DNA sequence: TGTGCCAGCTCACGCAAGACAGGGAACACTGAAGCTTTCTTT.

The chain couples TRBV18 to TRBJ2-7; the D gene could be TRBD1 or TRBD2 (5 bases each). The germline CDR1 and CDR2 sequences are KGHSH and LQKENI. Trimming removed 3 bases from V and 2 bases from J, with 11 bases in between. The CDR3 has 14 residues. The CDR3 region is CASSPRDGTYEQYF. DNA for the CDR3: TGTGCCAGCTCACCGAGGGACGGTACCTACGAGCAGTACTTC.

This clonotype was counted a single time. The chain links TRBV20-1 to TRBJ2-7; 7 nucleotides agree with TRBD1. The CDR3 is 13 amino acids. Trimming cost V 5 bases and J 5 bases; bases outside gene matches: 9. Germline-derived CDR1 and CDR2 are DFQATT and SNEGSKA (reference sequence). The CDR3 DNA is TGCAGTGCTCCGGGGCCAGGGGGTCACGAGCAGTACTTC. Amino acid sequence: CSAPGPGGHEQYF.

This chain uses TRBV18 with TRBJ1-2, with 8 nucleotides matching TRBD1. This CDR3 has 13 residues. In germline, CDR1 is KGHSH, CDR2 LQKENI. V lost 3 bases to trimming and J lost 4 bases; unmatched junction nucleotides: 1. CDR3 bases: TGTGCCAGCTCACCGGGACAGGTCTATGGCTACACCTTC. Translation: CASSPGQVYGYTF.

V usage is TRBV29-1 and J usage is TRBJ2-1, with 7 bases fitting TRBD2. This CDR3 spans 16 amino acids. The J segment lost 5 bases and the V segment lost 7 bases, leaving 17 bases of the junction unmatched. Germline assignment: CDR1 SQVTM and CDR2 ANQGSEA. This CDR3 is CSAARGGSVIDNEQFF. The CDR3 nucleotides read TGCAGCGCCGCCCGGGGCGGGAGTGTGATTGACAATGAGCAGTTCTTC.

The chain recombines TRBV4-2 with TRBJ2-2, with D perhaps matching TRBD2 (5 bases). CDR3 length equals 16 residues. Trimming shortened V by 0 bases and J by 4 bases, and 12 bases separated the two germline ends. The germline V gene encodes CDR1 LGHNA and CDR2 YNFKEQ. CDR3 coding DNA: TGTGCCAGCAGCCAAGAGGGTCTAGCCCTCACCGGGGAGCTGTTTTTT. Residues: CASSQEGLALTGELFF.

V and J are TRBV28 and TRBJ2-7; D is possibly TRBD2 (5 bases). V lost 6 bases and J lost 8, with 14 bases in between. There are 12 residues in the CDR3. Germline V gene lookup returns CDR1 MDHEN and CDR2 SYDVKM. The CDR3 loop reads CASSTSGIKQYF. The CDR3 nucleotides are TGTGCCAGCAGCACCTCGGGAATTAAGCAGTACTTC.

V gene TRBV2 combines with J gene TRBJ1-3; D possibly corresponds to TRBD1 (6 bases). The germline V and J ends were trimmed by 4 bases and 4 bases, with 8 bases remaining between them. CDR1 and CDR2 from the germline V gene are SNHLY and FYNNEI. This CDR3 region has 13 residues. For the CDR3, the DNA is TGTGCCAGCAGTGCGGGGGCGGGAAACACCATATATTTT. Amino acids: CASSAGAGNTIYF.

This chain connects TRBV11-2 to TRBJ2-4; TRBD2 matches 11 bases. The CDR3 runs 16 residues. Germline CDR1 is SGHAT and CDR2 is FQNNGV. V lost 5 bases, J lost 3 bases, and 6 bases stayed unmatched. In DNA, the CDR3 is TGTGCCAGCAGCCGACTAGCGGGAATGAACAAAAACATTCAGTACTTC. Its protein is CASSRLAGMNKNIQYF.

The chain couples TRBV21-1 to TRBJ2-1; the D call of TRBD2 is as the table states it, not checked on the DNA. TRBV21-1 is deemed a pseudogene. CDR3 size: 15 residues. CDR3 coding DNA: TGTGCCAGCAGCAACCTAGCGGGAGGGCCGGAGGAGCAGTTCTTC. This gives the protein CASSNLAGGPEEQFF.

The V call is TRBV19, the J call TRBJ2-3, with D possibly matching TRBD2 (5 bases). Per the germline V gene, CDR1 is LNHDA and CDR2 is SQIVND (reference sequence). CDR3 length: 14 amino acids. V gave up 6 bases and J gave up 0 bases, with 10 bases separating them. The CDR3 reads CASRGLGSTDTQYF. CDR3 DNA: TGTGCCAGTAGAGGACTGGGGAGCACAGATACGCAGTATTTT.

This rearrangement joins TRBV29-1 to TRBJ1-1; D might be TRBD1 (6 bases). Trimming took 3 bases from V and 4 from J, leaving 12 bases between them. The CDR3 has 13 residues. The germline CDR1 and CDR2 sequences are SQVTM and ANQGSEA. CDR3 nucleotide sequence: TGCAGCGTTGACAAGGACAGCCCCACTGAAGCTTTCTTT. This codes for CSVDKDSPTEAFF.

Worth noting for this clonotype: One end of the junction is discordant with germline, which a read error may explain. This sequence joins TRBV18 and TRBJ2-3; 7 bases agree with TRBD1. Germline values: CDR1 KGHSH, CDR2 LQKENI. The length of the CDR3 is 14 residues. Here the CDR3 DNA reads TGTGCCAACTCACCACAGGGGTCCACAGATACGCAGTATTTT. Amino acid sequence: CANSPQGSTDTQYF.

The gene calls are TRBV10-3 and TRBJ1-2; possible D gene TRBD1, 5 bases. Looked up from germline, CDR1 is ENHRY and CDR2 is SYGVKD. Trimming pared 10 bases from V and 1 base from J, leaving 10 bases between. The CDR3 runs to 12 residues. The CDR3 DNA follows: TGTGCCACCTCGGACAATAACTATGGCTACACCTTC. This sequence encodes CATSDNNYGYTF.

Of note for this clonotype: At one end, the junction sequence differs from germline, possibly due to a read error. The chain carries TRBV10-3 and TRBJ2-3; TRBD2 matches at 10 bases. Per germline, CDR1 ENHRY and CDR2 SYGVKD. This CDR3 comprises 16 residues. This CDR3 is CASSEVLAGVKDTQYF. The CDR3 DNA follows: TGTGCCAGCAGTGAAGTCCTAGCGGGAGTCAAAGATACGCAGTATTTT.

The rearrangement uses TRBV30 and TRBJ2-2; D is ambiguous. The CDR3 spans 13 residues. Trimming stripped 1 base from V and 7 bases from J, with 10 bases between. Germline-derived CDR1 and CDR2 are GTSNPN and SVGIG (reference sequence). CDR3 amino acids: CAWSGGFGGELFF. DNA of the CDR3: TGTGCCTGGAGTGGCGGTTTCGGCGGGGAGCTGTTTTTT.

The V call is TRBV20-1, the J call TRBJ2-5, with TRBD2 matching over 9 bases. CDR1 DFQATT and CDR2 SNEGSKA come from the germline V gene (reference sequence). The CDR3 length is 16 residues. The J segment lost 2 bases and the V segment lost 2 bases, leaving 9 bases of the junction unmatched. The CDR3 region is CSARPPGLAYQETQYF. The CDR3 DNA follows: TGCAGTGCTAGACCCCCGGGACTAGCCTATCAAGAGACCCAGTACTTC.

The chain carries TRBV24-1 and TRBJ2-5; D is perhaps TRBD1 or TRBD2 (5 bases each). V dropped 1 base and J dropped 1 base, with 12 bases sitting between them. Germline loops: CDR1 KGHDR, CDR2 SFDVKD. This CDR3 has 16 residues. The CDR3 loop is CATSDLQGTSQETQYF. DNA of the CDR3: TGTGCCACCAGTGATTTACAAGGGACGTCCCAAGAGACCCAGTACTTC.

The V and J genes are TRBV7-9 and TRBJ2-4; D tentatively reads TRBD1 or TRBD2 (5 bases each). Germline loops: CDR1 SEHNR, CDR2 FQNEAQ (reference sequence). V lost 1 base and J 1 base, leaving 20 bases between the germline ends. The CDR3 sequence is 19 residues long. The CDR3 protein is CASSLEGLAGTTAKNIQYF. The CDR3, as DNA: TGTGCCAGCAGCTTAGAGGGCTTAGCAGGGACCACCGCCAAAAACATTCAGTACTTC.

This clonotype was counted once. The chain recombines TRBV3-1 with TRBJ2-1, with D tentatively TRBD1 (6 bases). V dropped 0 bases and J dropped 12 bases, with 18 bases sitting between them. Germline V gene data show CDR1 as LGHDT and CDR2 as YNNKEL (reference sequence). This CDR3 has 15 residues. CDR3 residues: CASSQDLQGVGRQFF. The CDR3 nucleotides are TGTGCCAGCAGCCAAGATTTACAGGGAGTAGGTCGGCAGTTCTTC.

This clonotype appeared once. The rearrangement links TRBV4-1 to TRBJ1-2; the D gene is possibly TRBD1 (5 bases). Germline assignment: CDR1 MGHRA and CDR2 YSYEKL. This CDR3 comprises 15 residues. Trimming left V 0 bases short and J 0 bases short, with 8 bases between. The CDR3 DNA reads TGCGCCAGCAGCCAAGATTGGACAACTAACTATGGCTACACCTTC. It specifies CASSQDWTTNYGYTF.

This clonotype has more than one count but fewer than ten. This chain links TRBV6-5 with TRBJ2-7; D is possibly TRBD1 or TRBD2 (5 bases each). Germline assignment: CDR1 MNHEY and CDR2 SVGAGI. The length of the CDR3 is 14 residues. V was shortened by 2 bases and J by 3 bases, with 11 bases between the two germline ends. DNA for the CDR3: TGTGCCAGCAGTTACAGAACGGGACGCTACGAGCAGTACTTC. It specifies CASSYRTGRYEQYF.

In its sample, this clonotype was seen once. This chain connects TRBV30 to TRBJ2-1; perhaps D is TRBD1 or TRBD2 (5 bases each). The CDR3 contains 15 residues. Germline-derived CDR1 and CDR2 are GTSNPN and SVGIG (reference sequence). V was clipped by 2 bases and J by 4 bases, with 15 bases between them. CDR3 nucleotides: TGTGCCTGGAGTCGAGACGGGACCAATTACAATGAGCAGTTCTTC. It encodes CAWSRDGTNYNEQFF. Based on the CDR3 plus reference TRBV30 and TRBJ2-1, the full variable domain is SQTIHQWPATLVQPVGSPLSLECTVEGTSNPNLYWYRQAAGRGLQLLFYSVGIGQISSEVPQNLSASRPQDRQFILSSKKLLLSDSGFYLCAWSRDGTNYNEQFFGPGTRLTVL.

The V call is TRBV6-6, the J call TRBJ2-3, with 7 positions matching TRBD1. CDR1 is MNHNY and CDR2 is SVGAGI in the germline V gene (reference sequence). The junction had 3 bases not matched to a gene; V was cut back by 8 bases and J by 1 base. This CDR3 comprises 13 residues. CDR3 sequence (DNA): TGTGCCAGCCGACAGGGTGGCACAGATACGCAGTATTTT. Translated: CASRQGGTDTQYF.

This clonotype was observed a single time. The genes are TRBV29-1 and TRBJ2-1, with D possibly matching TRBD1 (5 bases). Germline CDR1 SQVTM, CDR2 ANQGSEA. The CDR3 runs 13 residues. V was shortened by 8 bases and J by 2 bases, with 13 bases between the two germline ends. The CDR3 spells CSYWGSTYNEQFF. The CDR3 nucleotides read TGCAGCTACTGGGGCTCTACCTACAATGAGCAGTTCTTC.

V gene TRBV2 combines with J gene TRBJ1-1; 9 bases map to TRBD1. Trimming removed 9 bases from V and 5 bases from J; junction bases left unmatched: 7. CDR1 is SNHLY, CDR2 FYNNEI, per germline. The CDR3 extends over 13 amino acids. DNA for the CDR3: TGTGCCAGATTTCCGGACAGGGGAACTGAAGCTTTCTTT. It codes for CARFPDRGTEAFF.